This T cell receptor (beta chain) is drawn from a study of beta chain features in type 1 diabetes. This clone showed up many times. The length of the CDR3 is 12 residues. The V gene end was trimmed by 8 bases and the J gene end by 1 base; junction bases not matched to a gene: 3. The V gene's germline CDR1 is SQVTM and CDR2 ANQGSEA. Purities over 98% were achieved in all sorted populations. The whole isolated RNA underwent reverse transcription, so sequencing captured expressed TCRB transcripts. Method: immunoSEQ multiplex PCR; TCRdb's copy keeps in-frame clones and lacks some. The table includes 130,000 to 150,000 clones, 6.9% detected once.

The sample was central memory CD4+ T cells from blood. The source is a woman aged 25 to 39 in good health. The rearrangement links TRBV29-1 to TRBJ2-5, with 8 bases matching TRBD2. CDR3 in amino acids: CSSRGGQETQYF. In nucleotides, the CDR3 is TGCAGCTCCCGGGGGGGCCAAGAGACCCAGTACTTC.